This T cell receptor beta chain was profiled in a study of shared clonotypes between healthy human individuals. Overall study findings and caveats: Among non-shared clonotypes, generation probabilities were lower than among those shared by all four donors.

Healthy HIV-negative adults without recent acute infections or vaccinations served as donors. On this clone itself: Antigen specificity is unknown. The same CDR3 is also encoded by other DNA sequences in this sample.

Only in-frame clones appear in the TCRdb table, and some are missing; sequencing was by immunoSEQ multiplex PCR. There are over 850,000 clones in the sample; 75% to 80% occur only once, and 0.5% to 0.65% lies in the top ten. What was sequenced was memory CD4+ T cells from PBMCs. Subset in this sample: CD45RA-negative fraction. This receptor was obtained from a young man in good health. Some clones in this sample may be carry-over from other donors' samples.

DNA for the CDR3: TGTGCCAGCAGCCTTGGGACTAGCGGGGTCAATGAGCAGTTCTTC. This encodes CASSLGTSGVNEQFF. This sequence joins TRBV7-9 and TRBJ2-1; 13 positions match TRBD2. CDR1 is SEHNR and CDR2 is FQNEAQ in the germline V gene (reference sequence). V lost 5 bases, J lost 6 bases, and 4 bases stayed unmatched. The CDR3 consists of 15 residues. Using reference TRBV7-9 and TRBJ2-1 for the parts outside the CDR3, the full variable domain is DTGVSQNPRHKITKRGQNVTFRCDPISEHNRLYWYRQTLGQGPEFLTYFQNEAQLEKSRLLSDRFSAERPKGSFSTLEIQRTEQGDSAMYLCASSLGTSGVNEQFFGPGTRLTVL.